The 12 T cell receptor beta chains listed next were all sequenced from one sample in a study of cytomegalovirus exposure and HLA in healthy donors. PCR involved 60 Vbeta and 13 Jbeta primers. The assay was immunoSEQ multiplex PCR, and TCRdb's table has in-frame clones only and misses some. The profile covers about 59,000 clones, with 65% to 90% appearing a single time and roughly 1.5% taken by the ten largest. The sample consisted of PBMCs. The origin of the receptors is a human donor in good health.

The rearrangement joins TRBV29-1 to TRBJ2-5, with D perhaps matching TRBD2 (7 bases). CDR3 size: 11 residues. Trimming took off 7 bases at V and 5 bases at J, with 11 bases between the two ends. Germline V gene sequence: CDR1 SQVTM, CDR2 ANQGSEA. The CDR3 DNA is TGCAGCGCCGAGGGGGGGGAGACCCAGTACTTC. Translating it yields CSAEGGETQYF.

The chain links TRBV9 to TRBJ1-1; D might be TRBD1 (5 bases). Germline V gene sequence: CDR1 SGDLS, CDR2 YYNGEE. Trimming removed 4 bases at V and 4 bases at J, with 14 bases between. This CDR3 is 14 amino acids long. This CDR3 is CASSSGLWGTEAFF. DNA for the CDR3: TGTGCCAGCAGCTCGGGACTATGGGGCACTGAAGCTTTCTTT.

This chain joins TRBV7-2 and TRBJ2-5; 7 positions agree with TRBD1. The CDR3 runs 15 residues. The J segment lost 2 bases and the V segment lost 5 bases, leaving 8 bases of the junction unmatched. The V gene's germline CDR1 is SGHTA and CDR2 FQGNSA. CDR3 sequence reads: CASSPPRRGQETQYF. CDR3 nucleotides: TGTGCCAGCAGCCCCCCCCGCAGGGGGCAAGAGACCCAGTACTTC.

On this clone itself: This sample includes further DNA sequences coding for the same CDR3. The V gene is TRBV5-1, the J gene TRBJ2-3; D ambiguous. CDR1 is SGHRS, CDR2 YFSETQ, per germline. This CDR3 has 14 residues. V lost 0 bases to trimming and J lost 0 bases, with 5 bases between them. The CDR3 nucleotides read TGCGCCAGCAGCTTGGATTCGAGCACAGATACGCAGTATTTT. Translated, it gives CASSLDSSTDTQYF.

The CDR3 DNA reads as TGTGCCAGTAGTATAGGGACAGGGGGCTTGTATGGCTACACCTTC. Translated: CASSIGTGGLYGYTF. The chain recombines TRBV19 with TRBJ1-2; 11 bases map to TRBD1. J was trimmed by 5 bases and V by 1 base; bases with no gene match: 3. The CDR3 runs to 15 residues. Looked up from germline, CDR1 is LNHDA and CDR2 is SQIVND (reference sequence).

The chain employs TRBV4-3 and TRBJ2-5; D gene uncertain. Trimming cost V 0 bases and J 3 bases, with 5 bases left between them. In germline, CDR1 is LGHNA, CDR2 YSLEER. CDR3 length: 13 residues. The CDR3 here is CASSQDREETQYF. The DNA of the CDR3 is TGCGCCAGCAGCCAAGATAGAGAAGAGACCCAGTACTTC.

This sequence joins TRBV7-9 and TRBJ1-2, with 7 bases that match TRBD1. Losses at the gene ends were 3 bases for V and 8 bases for J; bases not matched to a gene: 3. CDR3 length equals 12 residues. Looked up from germline, CDR1 is SEHNR and CDR2 is FQNEAQ (reference sequence). CDR3 coding DNA: TGTGCCAGCAGCTTTACAGGGGACGGCTACACCTTC. Its translation: CASSFTGDGYTF.

V usage is TRBV6-5 and J usage is TRBJ2-7, with D possibly TRBD2 on 7 matching bases. The CDR3 spans 16 residues. V was cut by 0 bases and J by 3 bases, with 15 bases left in between. CDR1 is MNHEY and CDR2 is SVGAGI in the germline V gene. The DNA for the CDR3 is TGTGCCAGCAGTTACTCAACGGGGGGCCGAATCTACGAGCAGTACTTC. Translation: CASSYSTGGRIYEQYF.

The count of this clone is one. V is TRBV6-1 and J is TRBJ2-3; TRBD2 matches at 7 bases. V shed 7 bases and J 0 bases; nucleotides not matched to a gene: 7. Germline loops: CDR1 MNHNS, CDR2 SASEGT. This CDR3 contains 15 residues. The CDR3 spells CASIRGEGSTDTQYF. CDR3 nucleotide sequence: TGTGCCAGCATAAGAGGGGAGGGCAGCACAGATACGCAGTATTTT.

V gene TRBV5-6 combines with J gene TRBJ2-1; 13 bases match TRBD2. CDR1 is SGHDT, CDR2 YYEEEE, per germline. V dropped 4 bases and J dropped 4; count of bases not matched to a gene: 2. The CDR3 runs to 15 residues. The DNA of the CDR3 is TGTGCCAGCAGCCTGGGACTAGCGGGGTACAATGAGCAGTTCTTC. It translates to CASSLGLAGYNEQFF.

This clone appeared a few times. This chain uses TRBV6-5 with TRBJ2-7, with 9 bases aligning to TRBD1. Looked up from germline, CDR1 is MNHEY and CDR2 is SVGAGI. Trimming cost V 4 bases and J 2 bases; bases outside gene matches: 6. This CDR3 is built from 15 residues. The CDR3 region has the DNA TGTGCCAGCAGTTTCCTCACAGGGGGCGCCTACGAGCAGTACTTC. Translated, it gives CASSFLTGGAYEQYF.

This chain connects TRBV12-2 to TRBJ1-1. TRBV12-2 is described as a pseudogene. The CDR3 contains 17 residues. Written as DNA, the CDR3 is TGTGCAAGTCGCTATCCCTTGGGCGGGGGGGGTTGCACTGAAGCTTTCTTT. The encoded protein is CASRYPLGGGGCTEAFF.